These 2 T cell receptor beta chains share one sample of origin, sequenced in a study of CD4 T cells in relation to SARS-CoV-2 and coronaviruses (dated by TCRdb to about 2021). CD4+ T cells from unexposed donors were collected before the COVID-19 pandemic (2011-2018). Library prep was done by the immunoSEQ multiplex PCR assay. The table was pulled from immuneACCESS by TCRdb, which kept in-frame rearrangements only. Such tables lose some clones; where checked, under half of the loss comes from unresolved V genes, and the rest has no known cause. This sample lists around 62,000 clones; about 94% were detected once. The ten largest clonotypes hold 0.14% of the sample. The sample was naive CD4+ T cells from PBMCs. The sample's cell subset or site, from its label and the paper: naive CD4+ T cells isolated by negative enrichment. The receptors stem from a human donor in good health.

The genes are TRBV7-8 and TRBJ1-5, with a possible D match to TRBD1 (5 bases). Germline V gene sequence: CDR1 SGHVS, CDR2 FQNEAQ. V dropped 5 bases and J dropped 7 bases, with 12 bases sitting between them. The CDR3 is 13 residues long. CDR3 sequence: CASSPSGGQPQHF. The CDR3 region has the DNA TGTGCCAGCAGCCCCTCGGGGGGACAGCCCCAGCATTTT. The whole variable domain, filled in from reference TRBV7-8 and TRBJ1-5, reads GAGVSQSPRYKVAKRGQDVALRCDPISGHVSLFWYQQALGQGPEFLTYFQNEAQLDKSGLPSDRFFAERPEGSVSTLKIQRTQQEDSAVYLCASSPSGGQPQHFGDGTRLSIL.

The chain uses TRBV7-9 and TRBJ2-3, with D possibly being TRBD1 (7 bases). The V end was cut by 6 bases, the J end by 0 bases, with 25 bases between. Germline V gives CDR1 SEHNR, CDR2 FQNEAQ (reference sequence). This CDR3 is 19 amino acids long. The CDR3 region has the DNA TGTGCCAGCAGGAATCTCAGGGGGACTCCGAACCCTAGCACAGATACGCAGTATTTT. Its translation is CASRNLRGTPNPSTDTQYF.